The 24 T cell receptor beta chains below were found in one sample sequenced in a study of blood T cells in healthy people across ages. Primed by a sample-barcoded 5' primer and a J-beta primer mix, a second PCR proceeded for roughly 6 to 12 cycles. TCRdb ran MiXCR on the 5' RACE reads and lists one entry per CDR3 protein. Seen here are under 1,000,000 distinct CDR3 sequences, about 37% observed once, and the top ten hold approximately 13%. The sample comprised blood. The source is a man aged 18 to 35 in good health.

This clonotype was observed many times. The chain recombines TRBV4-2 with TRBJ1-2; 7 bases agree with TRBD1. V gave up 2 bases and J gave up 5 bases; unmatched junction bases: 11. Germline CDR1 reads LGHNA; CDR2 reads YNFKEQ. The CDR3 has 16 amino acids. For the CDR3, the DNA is TGTGCCAGCAGCCAAAGCATCCTTCGGGACAGATATGGCTACACCTTC. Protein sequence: CASSQSILRDRYGYTF.

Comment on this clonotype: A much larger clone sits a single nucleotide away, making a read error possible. The CDR3 DNA reads as TGCAGTGCTAGTAAGCTAGCGGGGCGTGAGCAGTTCTTC. Amino acid sequence: CSASKLAGREQFF. This chain connects TRBV20-1 to TRBJ2-1; 9 bases are a match to TRBD2. Germline CDR1 DFQATT, CDR2 SNEGSKA (reference sequence). The J segment lost 9 bases and the V segment lost 3 bases, leaving 6 bases of the junction unmatched. This CDR3 is built from 13 residues.

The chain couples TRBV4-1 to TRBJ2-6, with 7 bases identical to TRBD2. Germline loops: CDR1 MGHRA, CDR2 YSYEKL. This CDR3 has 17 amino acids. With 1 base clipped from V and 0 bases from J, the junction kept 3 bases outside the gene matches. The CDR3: CASSQVAGTSGANVLTF. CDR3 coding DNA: TGCGCCAGCAGCCAAGTAGCGGGTACCTCTGGGGCCAACGTCCTGACTTTC.

As DNA, the CDR3 is TGCAGTGCTAGAGACTTGATGATGTGCCCCGAGCAGTACTTC. This sequence encodes CSARDLMMCPEQYF. The rearrangement links TRBV20-1 to TRBJ2-4; D uncertain. The J call may be incorrect, as the DNA end agrees better with TRBJ2-7. CDR1 is DFQATT and CDR2 is SNEGSKA in the germline V gene (reference sequence). The CDR3 runs 14 residues.

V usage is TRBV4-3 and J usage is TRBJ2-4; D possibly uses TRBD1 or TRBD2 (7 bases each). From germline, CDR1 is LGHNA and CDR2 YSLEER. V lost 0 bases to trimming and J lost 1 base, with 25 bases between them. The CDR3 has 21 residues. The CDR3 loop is CASSQDPVRGGAGMAKNIQYF. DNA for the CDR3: TGCGCCAGCAGCCAAGATCCGGTCAGGGGGGGGGCTGGGATGGCCAAAAACATTCAGTACTTC.

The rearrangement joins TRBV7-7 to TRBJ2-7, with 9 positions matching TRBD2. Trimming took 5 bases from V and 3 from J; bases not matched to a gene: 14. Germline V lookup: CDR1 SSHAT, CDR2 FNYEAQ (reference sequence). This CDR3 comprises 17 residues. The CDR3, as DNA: TGTGCCAGCAGCAGAAAAGACCCCCGGACTAGCGACTACGAGCAGTACTTC. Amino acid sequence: CASSRKDPRTSDYEQYF. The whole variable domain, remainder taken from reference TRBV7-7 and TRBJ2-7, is GAGVSQSPRYKVTKRGQDVTLRCDPISSHATLYWYQQALGQGPEFLTYFNYEAQPDKSGLPSDRFSAERPEGSISTLTIQRTEQRDSAMYRCASSRKDPRTSDYEQYFGPGTRLTVT.

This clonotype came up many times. The DNA of the CDR3 is TGTGCCAGCTCACCACCCGACGGGTTACAAGAGACCCAGTACTTC. It translates to CASSPPDGLQETQYF. The chain joins TRBV18 to TRBJ2-5; D remains ambiguous. The germline V gene has CDR1 KGHSH and CDR2 LQKENI. This CDR3 comprises 15 residues. Trimming cost V 0 bases and J 2 bases, with 10 bases left between them.

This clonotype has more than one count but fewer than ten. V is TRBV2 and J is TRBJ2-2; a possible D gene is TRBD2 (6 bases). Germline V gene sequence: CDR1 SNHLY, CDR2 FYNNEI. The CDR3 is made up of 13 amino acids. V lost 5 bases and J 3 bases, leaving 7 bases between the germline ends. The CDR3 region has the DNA TGTGCCAGCAGTCGGGACTACACCGGGGAGCTGTTTTTT. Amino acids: CASSRDYTGELFF.

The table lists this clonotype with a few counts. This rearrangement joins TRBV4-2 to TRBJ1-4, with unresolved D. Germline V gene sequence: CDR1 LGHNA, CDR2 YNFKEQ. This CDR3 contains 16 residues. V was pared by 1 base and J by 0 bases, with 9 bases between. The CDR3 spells CASSQVTQATNEKLFF. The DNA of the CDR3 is TGTGCCAGCAGCCAAGTGACCCAGGCAACTAATGAAAAACTGTTTTTT.

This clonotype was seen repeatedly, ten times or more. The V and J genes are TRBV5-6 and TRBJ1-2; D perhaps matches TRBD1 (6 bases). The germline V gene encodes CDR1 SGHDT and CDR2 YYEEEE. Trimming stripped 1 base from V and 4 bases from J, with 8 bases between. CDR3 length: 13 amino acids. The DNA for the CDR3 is TGTGCCAGCAGCTTGACAGGGAGCTATGGCTACACCTTC. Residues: CASSLTGSYGYTF.

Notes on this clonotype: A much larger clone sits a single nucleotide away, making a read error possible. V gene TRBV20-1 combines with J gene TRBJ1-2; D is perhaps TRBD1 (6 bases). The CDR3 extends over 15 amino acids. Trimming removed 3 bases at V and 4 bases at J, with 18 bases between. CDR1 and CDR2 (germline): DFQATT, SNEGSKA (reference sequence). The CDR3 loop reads CSARGLGRGAYGYTF. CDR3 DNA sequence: TGCAGTGCTAGGGGACTGGGACGGGGGGCCTATGGCTACACCTTC.

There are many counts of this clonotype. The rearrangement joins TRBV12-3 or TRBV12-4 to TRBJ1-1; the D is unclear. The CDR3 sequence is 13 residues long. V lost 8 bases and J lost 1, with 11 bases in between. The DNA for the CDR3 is TGTGCCAGCGGACTTCAGGAGAACACTGAAGCTTTCTTT. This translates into CASGLQENTEAFF.

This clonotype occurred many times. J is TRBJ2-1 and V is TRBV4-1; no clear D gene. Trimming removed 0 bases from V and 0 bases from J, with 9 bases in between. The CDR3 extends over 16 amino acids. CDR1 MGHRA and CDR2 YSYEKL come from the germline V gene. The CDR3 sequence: CASSQEPASSYNEQFF. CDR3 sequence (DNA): TGCGCCAGCAGCCAAGAACCGGCAAGCTCCTACAATGAGCAGTTCTTC.

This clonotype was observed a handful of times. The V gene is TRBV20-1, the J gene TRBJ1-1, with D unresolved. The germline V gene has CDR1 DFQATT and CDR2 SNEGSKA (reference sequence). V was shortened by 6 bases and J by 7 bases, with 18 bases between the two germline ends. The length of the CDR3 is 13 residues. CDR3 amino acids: CSATPPTGGEAFF. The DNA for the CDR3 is TGCAGTGCCACCCCCCCGACTGGTGGTGAAGCTTTCTTT.

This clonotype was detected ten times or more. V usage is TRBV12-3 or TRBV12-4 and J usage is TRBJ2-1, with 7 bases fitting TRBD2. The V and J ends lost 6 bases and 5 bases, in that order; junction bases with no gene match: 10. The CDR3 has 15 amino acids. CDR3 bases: TGTGCCAGCAGCCCAAAGCCTAGCGGCCACAATGAGCAGTTCTTC. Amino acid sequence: CASSPKPSGHNEQFF.

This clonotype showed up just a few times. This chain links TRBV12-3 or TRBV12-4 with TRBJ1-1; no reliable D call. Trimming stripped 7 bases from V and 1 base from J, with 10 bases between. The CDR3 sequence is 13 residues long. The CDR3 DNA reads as TGTGCCAGCAAGGACGACTCGAACACTGAAGCTTTCTTT. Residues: CASKDDSNTEAFF.

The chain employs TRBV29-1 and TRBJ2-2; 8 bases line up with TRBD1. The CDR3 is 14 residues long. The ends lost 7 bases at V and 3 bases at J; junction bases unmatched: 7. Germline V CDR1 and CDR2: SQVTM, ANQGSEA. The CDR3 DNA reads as TGCAGCGCCAAGACAGGGGTCGACACCGGGGAGCTGTTTTTT. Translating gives CSAKTGVDTGELFF.

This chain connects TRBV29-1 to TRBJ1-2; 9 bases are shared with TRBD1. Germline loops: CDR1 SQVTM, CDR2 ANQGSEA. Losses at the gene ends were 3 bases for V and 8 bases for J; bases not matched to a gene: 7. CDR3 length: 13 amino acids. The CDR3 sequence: CSVDVGTGLGYTF. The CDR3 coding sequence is TGCAGCGTTGATGTAGGGACAGGGCTCGGCTACACCTTC.

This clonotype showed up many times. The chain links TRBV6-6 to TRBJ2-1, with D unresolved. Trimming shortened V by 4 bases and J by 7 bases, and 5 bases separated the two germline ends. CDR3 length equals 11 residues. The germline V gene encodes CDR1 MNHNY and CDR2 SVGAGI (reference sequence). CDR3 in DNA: TGTGCCAGCAGTTCAGCGAATGAGCAGTTCTTC. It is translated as CASSSANEQFF.

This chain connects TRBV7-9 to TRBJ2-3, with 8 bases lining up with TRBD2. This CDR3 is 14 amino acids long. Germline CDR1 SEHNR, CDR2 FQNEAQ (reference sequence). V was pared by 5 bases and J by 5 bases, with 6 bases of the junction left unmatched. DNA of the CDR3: TGTGCCAGCAGCATCGGGGGGGCCGGAGATACGCAGTATTTT. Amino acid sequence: CASSIGGAGDTQYF.

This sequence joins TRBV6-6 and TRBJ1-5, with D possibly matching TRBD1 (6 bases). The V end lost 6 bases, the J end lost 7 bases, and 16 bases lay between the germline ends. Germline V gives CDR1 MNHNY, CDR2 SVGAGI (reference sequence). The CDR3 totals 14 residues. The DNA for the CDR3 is TGTGCCAGCAGGCAAACAGGGCCCAAGCAGCCCCAGCATTTT. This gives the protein CASRQTGPKQPQHF.

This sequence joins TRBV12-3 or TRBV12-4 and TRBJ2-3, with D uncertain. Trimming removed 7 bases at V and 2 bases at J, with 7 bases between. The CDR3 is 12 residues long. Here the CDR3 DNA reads TGTGCCAGCAAGTACGACACAGATACGCAGTATTTT. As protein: CASKYDTDTQYF.

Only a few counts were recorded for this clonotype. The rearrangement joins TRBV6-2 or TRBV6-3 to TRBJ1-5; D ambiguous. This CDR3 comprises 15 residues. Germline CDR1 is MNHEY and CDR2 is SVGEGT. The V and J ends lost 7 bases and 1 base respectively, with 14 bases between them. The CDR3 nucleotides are TGTGCCAGCACTCTTGGGGTAGGGAGCAATCAGCCCCAGCATTTT. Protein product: CASTLGVGSNQPQHF.

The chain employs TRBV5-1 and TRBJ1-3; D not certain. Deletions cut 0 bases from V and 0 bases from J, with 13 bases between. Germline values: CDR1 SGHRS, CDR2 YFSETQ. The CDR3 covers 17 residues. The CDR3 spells CASSLEGAPSSGNTIYF. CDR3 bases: TGCGCCAGCAGCTTGGAAGGAGCCCCGAGCTCTGGAAACACCATATATTTT.